The 30 T cell receptor beta chains below come from one sample, sequenced in a study of cytomegalovirus exposure and HLA in healthy donors. Amplification used 60 Vbeta primers and 13 Jbeta primers. The table came from immunoSEQ multiplex PCR; TCRdb's copy has only in-frame clones and leaves some out. The data contain 200,000 or so clones, 75% to 90% of them seen just once; the ten biggest clones take up roughly 0.75%. Specimen: PBMCs. All receptors come from a woman between 18 and 29 years old in good health and CMV-seronegative.

CDR3 nucleotide sequence: TGCGCCAGCAGGGGACAGGGGAGCCACGAGCAGTACTTC. As protein: CASRGQGSHEQYF. J is TRBJ2-7 and V is TRBV10-1, with 10 positions matching TRBD1. The J segment lost 5 bases and the V segment lost 6 bases, leaving 4 bases of the junction unmatched. In germline, CDR1 is WNHNN, CDR2 SYGVQD (reference sequence). The CDR3 runs 13 residues.

The chain uses TRBV2 and TRBJ2-5; 9 positions agree with TRBD2. The germline V gene has CDR1 SNHLY and CDR2 FYNNEI. Unmatched junction bases numbered 4, after V lost 7 bases and J lost 4 bases. The CDR3 has 13 amino acids. CDR3 sequence: CASKELAGETQYF. The DNA for the CDR3 is TGTGCCAGCAAGGAACTAGCGGGAGAGACCCAGTACTTC.

The rearrangement uses TRBV19 and TRBJ1-5; 11 bases are a match to TRBD1. CDR1 is LNHDA and CDR2 is SQIVND in the germline V gene (reference sequence). This CDR3 region has 14 residues. After removal of 2 bases from V and 7 bases from J, the junction contained 1 base not matched to a gene. CDR3 protein: CASSIRTGGQPQHF. The CDR3 nucleotides are TGTGCCAGTAGTATAAGGACAGGGGGCCAGCCCCAGCATTTT.

V and J are TRBV5-4 and TRBJ1-5; no reliable D call. V was trimmed by 0 bases and J by 6 bases, leaving 10 bases between them. Germline V gene data show CDR1 as SGHNT and CDR2 as YYREEE (reference sequence). There are 14 residues in the CDR3. In DNA, the CDR3 is TGTGCCAGCAGCTTGGGAGGGTCTGGTCAGCCCCAGCATTTT. Encoded protein: CASSLGGSGQPQHF.

The rearrangement links TRBV2 to TRBJ2-2; no clear D gene. Germline values: CDR1 SNHLY, CDR2 FYNNEI. The CDR3 contains 11 residues. Trimming took 6 bases from V and 5 from J, leaving 4 bases between them. The CDR3 DNA sequence: TGTGCCAGCAGCAGGACCGGGGAGCTGTTTTTT. This codes for CASSRTGELFF.

The V and J genes are TRBV28 and TRBJ2-7; 8 bases align to TRBD1. Germline CDR1 MDHEN, CDR2 SYDVKM. The CDR3 has 13 residues. The V gene end was trimmed by 6 bases and the J gene end by 2 bases; junction bases not matched to a gene: 3. The CDR3: CASSQGATYEQYF. CDR3 nucleotide sequence: TGTGCCAGCAGCCAGGGGGCAACCTACGAGCAGTACTTC.

The chain couples TRBV27 to TRBJ1-1, with no clear D. V was cut by 7 bases and J by 6 bases, with 6 bases left in between. The CDR3 sequence is 10 residues long. The germline V gene encodes CDR1 MNHEY and CDR2 SMNVEV (reference sequence). The DNA for the CDR3 is TGTGCCAGCATTGCGTCTGAAGCTTTCTTT. Protein: CASIASEAFF.

The CDR3 protein is CASSYSPETQYF. The CDR3 bases are TGTGCCAGCAGTTACTCCCCGGAGACCCAGTACTTC. The V call is TRBV6-5, the J call TRBJ2-5; D is ambiguous. The CDR3 extends over 12 amino acids. CDR1 is MNHEY and CDR2 is SVGAGI in the germline V gene. V shed 0 bases and J shed 5 bases, with 4 bases lying between them.

This clone has just a few counts. This rearrangement joins TRBV10-3 to TRBJ1-5; 10 bases line up with TRBD1. Per the germline V gene, CDR1 is ENHRY and CDR2 is SYGVKD. The CDR3 spans 14 residues. J gave up 4 bases and V 5 bases, and 2 bases lay outside the gene matches. The CDR3 loop reads CAISQDRGNQPQHF. DNA of the CDR3: TGTGCCATCAGTCAGGACAGGGGGAATCAGCCCCAGCATTTT.

CDR3 nucleotide sequence: TGTGCCAGCAGCTTGACTGACAGGGGGGTTCAAGGGCAGTACTTC. It specifies CASSLTDRGVQGQYF. The V gene is TRBV6-5, the J gene TRBJ2-7; TRBD1 aligns across 9 bases. Looked up from germline, CDR1 is MNHEY and CDR2 is SVGAGI. The CDR3 is 15 residues long. Trimming removed 6 bases from V and 9 bases from J; junction bases left unmatched: 15.

This rearrangement joins TRBV27 to TRBJ2-1; 9 nucleotides agree with TRBD2. The CDR3 totals 15 residues. The J segment lost 2 bases and the V segment lost 6 bases, leaving 5 bases of the junction unmatched. Germline-derived CDR1 and CDR2 are MNHEY and SMNVEV (reference sequence). This CDR3 reads CASRTLAGTYNEQFF. The CDR3 DNA reads as TGTGCCAGCAGAACACTAGCGGGTACCTACAATGAGCAGTTCTTC.

The chain uses TRBV5-6 and TRBJ2-7; possible D gene TRBD1, 6 bases. Trimming pared 1 base from V and 5 bases from J, leaving 10 bases between. This CDR3 is 13 amino acids long. Germline assignment: CDR1 SGHDT and CDR2 YYEEEE. DNA for the CDR3: TGTGCCAGCAGCTTGACAGGGTCGCACGAGCAGTACTTC. Its protein product is CASSLTGSHEQYF.

CDR3 sequence (DNA): TGTGCCAGCAGTTACGAGGGGGCTGGGCAGTACTTC. This translates into CASSYEGAGQYF. The chain uses TRBV6-5 and TRBJ2-5; TRBD1 aligns across 7 bases. Trimming at V came to 2 bases and at J to 11 bases, leaving 5 bases not matched to a gene. The germline V gene has CDR1 MNHEY and CDR2 SVGAGI. The CDR3 has 12 residues.

This sequence joins TRBV7-9 and TRBJ1-3; tentative D call: TRBD1 (6 bases). CDR3 length equals 15 residues. The V end was cut by 5 bases, the J end by 2 bases, with 13 bases between. CDR1 and CDR2 from the germline V gene are SEHNR and FQNEAQ (reference sequence). In DNA form, the CDR3 reads TGTGCCAGCAGCGCCCGCGCAGGGGCTGGAAACACCATATATTTT. It is translated as CASSARAGAGNTIYF.

This clone was counted only a few times. The chain joins TRBV28 to TRBJ1-2, with 10 bases fitting TRBD1. Germline-derived CDR1 and CDR2 are MDHEN and SYDVKM. Trimming at V came to 6 bases and at J to 7 bases, leaving 5 bases not matched to a gene. CDR3 length: 13 amino acids. The CDR3: CASSETGGLGYTF. CDR3 bases: TGTGCCAGCAGCGAGACAGGGGGCCTTGGCTACACCTTC.

This chain joins TRBV6-5 and TRBJ2-3; TRBD1 might be the D (5 bases). V lost 2 bases and J 2 bases, leaving 11 bases between the germline ends. CDR3 size: 15 residues. Germline V gene data show CDR1 as MNHEY and CDR2 as SVGAGI. The CDR3 DNA sequence: TGTGCCAGCAGTTACCTCAGCAGGGCCACAGATACGCAGTATTTT. Translation gives CASSYLSRATDTQYF.

The CDR3, as DNA: TGTGCCAGCAGTTCTAGCGTACCCAGCACCTACGAGCAGTACTTC. It translates to CASSSSVPSTYEQYF. The chain employs TRBV6-5 and TRBJ2-7; TRBD2 is a possible D gene (6 bases). The CDR3 is 15 amino acids. The germline gives CDR1 MNHEY, CDR2 SVGAGI. Between the trimmed V and J ends, which lost 4 bases and 2 bases, there was a span of 15 bases.

This clone was seen more than once but under ten times. The chain employs TRBV7-9 and TRBJ2-5; 10 bases are shared with TRBD2. CDR1 is SEHNR, CDR2 FQNEAQ, per germline (reference sequence). The V segment lost 8 bases and the J segment 3 bases; nucleotides outside the gene matches: 6. This CDR3 has 14 amino acids. The CDR3, as DNA: TGTGCCAGCCAAAGCGGGGGGGCTGAAGAGACCCAGTACTTC. Protein product: CASQSGGAEETQYF.

This clone was detected once. The gene calls are TRBV5-1 and TRBJ2-7; 7 bases map to TRBD2. Germline V CDR1 and CDR2: SGHRS, YFSETQ. CDR3 size: 17 residues. With V trimmed by 0 bases and J by 2 bases, 11 bases remained unmatched. CDR3 nucleotides: TGCGCCAGCAGCTTGGCCTCCTCCGGGACTACCCCCTACGAGCAGTACTTC. Translating gives CASSLASSGTTPYEQYF.

The chain has TRBV29-1 and TRBJ2-1; 13 nucleotides match TRBD2. Germline values: CDR1 SQVTM, CDR2 ANQGSEA. The CDR3 totals 14 residues. V was pared by 6 bases and J by 4 bases, with 3 bases of the junction left unmatched. The CDR3 DNA reads TGCAGCGTCGGACTAGCGGGAGTATACAATGAGCAGTTCTTC. Translating it yields CSVGLAGVYNEQFF.

On this clone itself: The identical CDR3 is also encoded by other nucleotide sequences in the sample. V gene TRBV19 combines with J gene TRBJ2-5, with 11 nucleotides matching TRBD2. The J segment lost 5 bases and the V segment lost 4 bases, leaving 6 bases of the junction unmatched. The CDR3 spans 15 residues. In germline, CDR1 is LNHDA, CDR2 SQIVND (reference sequence). CDR3 nucleotide sequence: TGTGCCAGTAGTACCGGGACTAGCGGACCCGAGACCCAGTACTTC. Translating gives CASSTGTSGPETQYF.

This clone is a singleton in its sample. The V and J genes are TRBV18 and TRBJ2-1, with a tentative D call TRBD2 (5 bases). The CDR3 loop spans 12 amino acids. V was shortened by 6 bases and J by 7 bases, with 10 bases between the two germline ends. Germline CDR1 and CDR2: KGHSH and LQKENI. CDR3 loop: CASSPPGNEQFF. DNA for the CDR3: TGTGCCAGCTCGCCCCCGGGGAATGAGCAGTTCTTC.

This CDR3 reads CASGLVGTGIHEQYF. The CDR3 DNA reads as TGTGCTAGTGGTTTGGTAGGGACAGGGATCCACGAGCAGTACTTC. The genes are TRBV12-5 and TRBJ2-7; 9 bases align to TRBD1. CDR1 and CDR2 (germline): LGHNT, FRNRAP. There are 15 residues in the CDR3. J lost 5 bases, V lost 0 bases, and 5 bases had no gene match.

The CDR3 spells CASSIAGEVYEQYF. CDR3 nucleotides: TGTGCCAGTAGTATAGCGGGTGAAGTATACGAGCAGTACTTC. The rearrangement links TRBV19 to TRBJ2-7; unclear D gene. This CDR3 is 14 amino acids long. V lost 1 base to trimming and J lost 4 bases, with 11 bases between them. The germline V gene encodes CDR1 LNHDA and CDR2 SQIVND (reference sequence).

This clone has a handful of counts. The chain uses TRBV5-1 and TRBJ2-1, with D hard to call. Trimming took off 5 bases at V and 4 bases at J, with 4 bases between the two ends. The CDR3 totals 11 residues. CDR1 is SGHRS and CDR2 is YFSETQ in the germline V gene. DNA for the CDR3: TGCGCCAGCAGTTCATACAATGAGCAGTTCTTC. Residues: CASSSYNEQFF. Drawing the rest from reference TRBV5-1 and TRBJ2-1, the complete variable domain is KAGVTQTPRYLIKTRGQQVTLSCSPISGHRSVSWYQQTPGQGLQFLFEYFSETQRNKGNFPGRFSGRQFSNSRSEMNVSTLELGDSALYLCASSSYNEQFFGPGTRLTVL.

This clone was counted once. The J gene is TRBJ2-3, the V gene TRBV18; the D gene is possibly TRBD2 (6 bases). This CDR3 is built from 14 residues. Germline V gene data show CDR1 as KGHSH and CDR2 as LQKENI. Trimming removed 4 bases at V and 4 bases at J, with 12 bases between. The CDR3 region has the DNA TGTGCCAGCTCACGGGGCCGGGAGCCAGATACGCAGTATTTT. Translated, it gives CASSRGREPDTQYF.

CDR3 DNA sequence: TGTGCCAGCAGCTTAGAACAGCAACCCCAGCATTTT. Amino acids: CASSLEQQPQHF. This chain uses TRBV7-9 with TRBJ1-5; no definite D call. This CDR3 has 12 amino acids. Trimming took off 1 base at V and 10 bases at J, with 8 bases between the two ends. CDR1 SEHNR and CDR2 FQNEAQ come from the germline V gene (reference sequence).

CDR3 in amino acids: CAWSGGHGINYGYTF. CDR3 nucleotides: TGTGCCTGGAGTGGGGGGCATGGCATAAACTATGGCTACACCTTC. The chain has TRBV30 and TRBJ1-2, with a possible D match to TRBD1 (6 bases). Germline assignment: CDR1 GTSNPN and CDR2 SVGIG (reference sequence). This CDR3 spans 15 amino acids. Trimming took off 1 base at V and 2 bases at J, with 14 bases between the two ends.

The V gene is TRBV5-1, the J gene TRBJ2-3; 8 bases match TRBD2. Unmatched junction bases numbered 7, after V lost 4 bases and J lost 0 bases. The CDR3 has 16 amino acids. CDR1 is SGHRS, CDR2 YFSETQ, per germline. For the CDR3, the DNA is TGCGCCAGCAGCCGGGGACTAGTCAAAAGCACAGATACGCAGTATTTT. This gives the protein CASSRGLVKSTDTQYF.

This chain joins TRBV20-1 and TRBJ1-1; no reliable D call. Trimming removed 8 bases from V and 8 bases from J, with 6 bases in between. CDR3 length: 8 amino acids. Germline V CDR1 and CDR2: DFQATT, SNEGSKA (reference sequence). The CDR3 spells CSNREAFF. The DNA of the CDR3 is TGCAGTAACAGAGAAGCTTTCTTT.